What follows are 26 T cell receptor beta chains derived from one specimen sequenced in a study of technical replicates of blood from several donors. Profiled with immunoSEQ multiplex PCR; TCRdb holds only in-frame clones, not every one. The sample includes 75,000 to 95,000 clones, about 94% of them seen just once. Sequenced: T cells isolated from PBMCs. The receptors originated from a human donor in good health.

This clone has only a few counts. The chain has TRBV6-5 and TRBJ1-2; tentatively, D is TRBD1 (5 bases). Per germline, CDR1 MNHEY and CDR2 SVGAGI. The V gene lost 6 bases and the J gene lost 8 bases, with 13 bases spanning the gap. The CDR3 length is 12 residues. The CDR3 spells CASRLGLHGYTF. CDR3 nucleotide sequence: TGTGCCAGCAGACTGGGACTTCACGGCTACACCTTC.

The CDR3 reads CASSGVQGVGTEAFF. The CDR3 DNA reads as TGTGCCAGCAGTGGCGTACAGGGCGTCGGCACTGAAGCTTTCTTT. The chain uses TRBV27 and TRBJ1-1; D is possibly TRBD1 (6 bases). The CDR3 runs to 15 residues. From germline, CDR1 is MNHEY and CDR2 SMNVEV (reference sequence). Trimming shortened V by 5 bases and J by 4 bases, and 17 bases separated the two germline ends.

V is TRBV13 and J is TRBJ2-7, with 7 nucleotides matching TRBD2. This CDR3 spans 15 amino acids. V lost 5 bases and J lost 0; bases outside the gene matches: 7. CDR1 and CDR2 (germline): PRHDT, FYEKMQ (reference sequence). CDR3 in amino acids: CASSPRAGISYEQYF. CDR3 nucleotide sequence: TGTGCCAGCAGCCCCCGAGCGGGGATCTCCTACGAGCAGTACTTC.

DNA of the CDR3: TGTGCCAGCTCACTTTGGACAGGGCCAGAAAACACTGAAGCTTTCTTT. Translation: CASSLWTGPENTEAFF. The V and J genes are TRBV18 and TRBJ1-1, with 8 bases aligning to TRBD1. Germline values: CDR1 KGHSH, CDR2 LQKENI. The CDR3 is made up of 16 amino acids. V lost 4 bases to trimming and J lost 2 bases; unmatched junction nucleotides: 9.

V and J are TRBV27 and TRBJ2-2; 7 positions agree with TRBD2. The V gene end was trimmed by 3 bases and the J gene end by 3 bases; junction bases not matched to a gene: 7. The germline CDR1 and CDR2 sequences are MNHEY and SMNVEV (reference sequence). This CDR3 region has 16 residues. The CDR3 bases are TGTGCCAGCAGTTTTTACGGGAGGCTTCACACCGGGGAGCTGTTTTTT. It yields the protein CASSFYGRLHTGELFF.

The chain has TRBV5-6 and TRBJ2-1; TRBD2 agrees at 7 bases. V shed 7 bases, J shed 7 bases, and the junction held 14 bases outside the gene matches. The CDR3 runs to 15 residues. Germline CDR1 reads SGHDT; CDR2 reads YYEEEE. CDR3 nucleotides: TGTGCCAGCTTAGGAGCGGGGCCTGCTGGGAATGAGCAGTTCTTC. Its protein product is CASLGAGPAGNEQFF.

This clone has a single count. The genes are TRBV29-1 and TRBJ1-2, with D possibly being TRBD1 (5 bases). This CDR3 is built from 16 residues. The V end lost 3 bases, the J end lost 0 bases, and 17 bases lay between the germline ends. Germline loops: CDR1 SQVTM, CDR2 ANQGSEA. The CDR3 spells CSVEGQKTTANYGYTF. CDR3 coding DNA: TGCAGCGTTGAGGGGCAGAAGACAACAGCTAACTATGGCTACACCTTC. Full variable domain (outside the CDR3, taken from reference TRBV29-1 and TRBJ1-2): SAVISQKPSRDICQRGTSLTIQCQVDSQVTMMFWYRQQPGQSLTLIATANQGSEATYESGFVIDKFPISRPNLTFSTLTVSNMSPEDSSIYLCSVEGQKTTANYGYTFGSGTRLTVV.

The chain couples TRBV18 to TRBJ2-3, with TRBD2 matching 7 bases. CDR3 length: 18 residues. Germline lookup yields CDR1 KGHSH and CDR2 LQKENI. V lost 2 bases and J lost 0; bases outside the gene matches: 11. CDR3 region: CASSPSAGVGTSTDTQYF. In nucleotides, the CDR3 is TGTGCCAGCTCACCAAGTGCGGGAGTTGGTACTAGCACAGATACGCAGTATTTT.

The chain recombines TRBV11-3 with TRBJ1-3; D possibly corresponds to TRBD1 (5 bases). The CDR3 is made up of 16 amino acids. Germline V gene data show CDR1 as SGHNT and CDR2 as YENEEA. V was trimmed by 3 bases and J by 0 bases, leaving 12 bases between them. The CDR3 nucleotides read TGTGCCAGCAGCTTTGGCTCGACAGACTCTGGAAACACCATATATTTT. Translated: CASSFGSTDSGNTIYF.

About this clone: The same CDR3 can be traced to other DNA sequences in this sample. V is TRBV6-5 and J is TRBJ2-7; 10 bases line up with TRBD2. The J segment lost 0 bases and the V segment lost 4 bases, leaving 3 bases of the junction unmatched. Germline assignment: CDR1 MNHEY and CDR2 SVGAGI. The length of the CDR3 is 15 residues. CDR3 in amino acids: CASSSSGSHSYEQYF. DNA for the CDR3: TGTGCCAGCAGTTCTAGCGGGAGCCACTCCTACGAGCAGTACTTC.

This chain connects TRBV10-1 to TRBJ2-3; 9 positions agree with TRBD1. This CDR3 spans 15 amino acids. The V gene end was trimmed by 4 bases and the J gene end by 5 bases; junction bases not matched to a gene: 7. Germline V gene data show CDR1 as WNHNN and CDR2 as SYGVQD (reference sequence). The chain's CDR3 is CASSVGTGSLDTQYF. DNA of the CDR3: TGCGCCAGCAGTGTCGGGACAGGGAGTTTAGATACGCAGTATTTT.

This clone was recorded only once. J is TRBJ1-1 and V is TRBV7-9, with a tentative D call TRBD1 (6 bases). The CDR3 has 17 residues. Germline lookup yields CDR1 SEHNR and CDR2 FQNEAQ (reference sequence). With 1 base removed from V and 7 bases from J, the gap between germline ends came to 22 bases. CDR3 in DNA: TGTGCCAGCAGCTTAGTCGTTGGGGCAGGGGAAACGAGTGAAGCTTTCTTT. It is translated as CASSLVVGAGETSEAFF.

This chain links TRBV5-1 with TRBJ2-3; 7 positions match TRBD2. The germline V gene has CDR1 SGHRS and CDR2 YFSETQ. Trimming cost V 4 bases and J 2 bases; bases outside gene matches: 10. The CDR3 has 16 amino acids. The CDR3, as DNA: TGCGCCAGCAGCCAAAGGCGGGGGACTCCCACAGATACGCAGTATTTT. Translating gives CASSQRRGTPTDTQYF.

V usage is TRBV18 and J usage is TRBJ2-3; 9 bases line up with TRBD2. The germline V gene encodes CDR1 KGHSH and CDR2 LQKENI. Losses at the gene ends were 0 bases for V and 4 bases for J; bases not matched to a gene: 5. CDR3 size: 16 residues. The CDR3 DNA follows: TGTGCCAGCTCACCACCGCGGGAGGGCCAGGCAGATACGCAGTATTTT. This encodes CASSPPREGQADTQYF.

In DNA form, the CDR3 reads TGTGCCAGTAGTATCGGTTGGGCAGGGTTGGGCTACACCTTC. This codes for CASSIGWAGLGYTF. The rearrangement links TRBV19 to TRBJ1-2; tentative D call: TRBD1 (5 bases). Trimming took 3 bases from V and 8 from J, leaving 16 bases between them. Germline V gene data show CDR1 as LNHDA and CDR2 as SQIVND (reference sequence). The CDR3 is 14 residues long.

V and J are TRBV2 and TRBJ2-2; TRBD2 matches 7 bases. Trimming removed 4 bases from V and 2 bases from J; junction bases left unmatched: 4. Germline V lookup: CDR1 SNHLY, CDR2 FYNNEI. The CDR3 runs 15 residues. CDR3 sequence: CASSVLAGNTGELFF. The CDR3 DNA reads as TGTGCCAGCAGTGTTTTAGCGGGCAACACCGGGGAGCTGTTTTTT.

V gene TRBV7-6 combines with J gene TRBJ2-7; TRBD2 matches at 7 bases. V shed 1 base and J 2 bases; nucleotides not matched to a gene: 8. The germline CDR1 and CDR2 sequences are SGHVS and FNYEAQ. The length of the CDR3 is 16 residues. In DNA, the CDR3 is TGTGCCAGCAGCTTAGGCGGGGCTAGCGGAACCTACGAGCAGTACTTC. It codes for CASSLGGASGTYEQYF.

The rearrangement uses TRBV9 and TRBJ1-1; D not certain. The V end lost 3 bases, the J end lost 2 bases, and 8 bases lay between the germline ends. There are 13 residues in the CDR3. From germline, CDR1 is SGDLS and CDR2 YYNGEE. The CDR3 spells CASSGDYNTEAFF. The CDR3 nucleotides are TGTGCCAGCAGCGGAGACTATAACACTGAAGCTTTCTTT.

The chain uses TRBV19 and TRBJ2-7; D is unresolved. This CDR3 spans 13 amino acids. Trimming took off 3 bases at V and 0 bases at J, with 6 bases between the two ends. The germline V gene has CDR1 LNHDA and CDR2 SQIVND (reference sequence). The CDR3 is CASSIDISYEQYF. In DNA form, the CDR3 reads TGTGCCAGTAGTATTGACATCTCCTACGAGCAGTACTTC.

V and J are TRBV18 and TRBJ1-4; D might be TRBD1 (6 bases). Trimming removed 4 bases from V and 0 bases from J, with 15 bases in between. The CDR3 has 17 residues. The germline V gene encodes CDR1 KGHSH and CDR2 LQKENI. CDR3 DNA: TGTGCCAGCTCACAGAGCGAAGGGGGGGCAACTAATGAAAAACTGTTTTTT. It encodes CASSQSEGGATNEKLFF.

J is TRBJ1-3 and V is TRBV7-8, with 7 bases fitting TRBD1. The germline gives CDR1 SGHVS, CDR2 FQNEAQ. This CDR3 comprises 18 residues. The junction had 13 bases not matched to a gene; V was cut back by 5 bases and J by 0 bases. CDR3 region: CASSGTRTGWTSGNTIYF. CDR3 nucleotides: TGTGCCAGCAGCGGTACAAGGACAGGTTGGACCTCTGGAAACACCATATATTTT.

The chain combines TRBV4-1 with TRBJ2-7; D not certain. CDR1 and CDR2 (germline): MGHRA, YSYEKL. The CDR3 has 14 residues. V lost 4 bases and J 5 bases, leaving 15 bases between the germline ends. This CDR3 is CASSRVAEKNEQYF. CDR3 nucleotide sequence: TGCGCCAGCAGCCGCGTCGCCGAAAAAAACGAGCAGTACTTC.

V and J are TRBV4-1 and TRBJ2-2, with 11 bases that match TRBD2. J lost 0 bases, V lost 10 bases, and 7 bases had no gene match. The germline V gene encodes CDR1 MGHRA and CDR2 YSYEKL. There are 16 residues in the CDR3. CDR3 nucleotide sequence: TGCGCCACCAGGCTAGCGGGAGGAGCGAACACCGGGGAGCTGTTTTTT. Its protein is CATRLAGGANTGELFF.

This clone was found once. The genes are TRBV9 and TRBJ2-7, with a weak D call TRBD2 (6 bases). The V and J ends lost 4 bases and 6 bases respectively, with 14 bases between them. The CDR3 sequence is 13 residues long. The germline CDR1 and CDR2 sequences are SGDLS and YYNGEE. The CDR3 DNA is TGTGCCAGCAGCAATACCTATAGCGGCGAGCAGTACTTC. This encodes CASSNTYSGEQYF.

Written as DNA, the CDR3 is TGCGCCAGCAGCCAAGTAAGACAGGAGTTTTATAGCAATCAGCCCCAGCATTTT. Its protein product is CASSQVRQEFYSNQPQHF. V is TRBV4-1 and J is TRBJ1-5, with a possible D match to TRBD1 (6 bases). The CDR3 loop spans 18 amino acids. Trimming pared 1 base from V and 0 bases from J, leaving 16 bases between. Germline values: CDR1 MGHRA, CDR2 YSYEKL.

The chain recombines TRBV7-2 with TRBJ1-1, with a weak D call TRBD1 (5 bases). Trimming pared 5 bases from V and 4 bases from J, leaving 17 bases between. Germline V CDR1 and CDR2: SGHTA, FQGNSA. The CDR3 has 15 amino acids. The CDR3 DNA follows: TGTGCCAGCAGCCTGGCTTTGGGGGGTTTCACTGAAGCTTTCTTT. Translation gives CASSLALGGFTEAFF. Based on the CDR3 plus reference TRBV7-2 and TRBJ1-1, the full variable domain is GAGVSQSPSNKVTEKGKDVELRCDPISGHTALYWYRQSLGQGLEFLIYFQGNSAPDKSGLPSDRFSAERTGGSVSTLTIQRTQQEDSAVYLCASSLALGGFTEAFFGQGTRLTVV.